The sequence of this T cell receptor (beta chain) was determined in a study of post-analysis software for immune sequencing data. CDR3 size: 13 residues. The germline gives CDR1 WSHSY, CDR2 SAAADI. Unique molecular identifiers were present in the TCR beta cDNA libraries. A single record per CDR3 protein comes from TCRdb applying MiXCR to the PCR reads. The table includes roughly 730,000 distinct CDR3 sequences, 25% to 30% detected once. About this clonotype itself: Its specificity is unknown. Mismatch with germline at one junction end may stem from a read error.

Study-level points and caveats: In patients, TRBV5-6, TRBV5-1 and TRBV20-1 belonged to roughly five TRBV segments found more frequently than in controls.

The rearrangement joins TRBV10-2 to TRBJ2-5; a possible D gene is TRBD2 (6 bases). What was sequenced was blood. The source is a girl between 5 and 17 years old with multiple sclerosis. This CDR3 reads CACDPGTQGTQYF. The CDR3 nucleotides are TGCGCCTGTGACCCGGGGACTCAAGGGACCCAGTACTTC.